The subject of this entry is one T cell receptor beta chain. This sample stems from a study of OX40 agonist ivuxolimab in advanced cancers. For the study at large: Checkpoint inhibitors had been given previously to over 30% of patients.

Sequencing was performed with immunoSEQ multiplex PCR; in TCRdb, only in-frame clones are kept and a portion is missing. The sample holds roughly 60,000 clones, about 89% seen once. The CDR3 totals 12 residues. The germline CDR1 and CDR2 sequences are MNHNY and SVGAGI (reference sequence). Between the trimmed V and J ends, which lost 7 bases and 3 bases, there was a span of 10 bases. This chain links TRBV6-6 with TRBJ2-7; no definite D call. The sample was CD4+ or CD8+ T cells sorted from blood, taken in a trial of the OX40 agonist ivuxolimab. The sequence was obtained from an adult with an advanced solid tumor such as melanoma, head and neck, liver or kidney cancer. The CDR3 DNA reads as TGTGCCAGCACTTCCCAAGGCTACGAGCAGTACTTC. It codes for CASTSQGYEQYF.